This T cell receptor (beta chain) is drawn from a study of shared T cell receptors in the human thymus. This CDR3 has 14 amino acids. The V end lost 3 bases, the J end lost 3 bases, and 9 bases lay between the germline ends. Germline CDR1 and CDR2: SGHAT and FQNNGV. TCRdb keeps only in-frame clones here, not all; method: immunoSEQ multiplex PCR. The data contain some 720,000 clones, approximately 90% of them singletons. The sample also formed part of further work on human thymus T cells. This second report adds: Blood and thymic repertoires both appeared biased in V and J gene usage. Thymic repertoires from unrelated individuals overlapped highly, related research reported.

Sample: thymocytes. V usage is TRBV11-2 and J usage is TRBJ1-5, with D uncertain. The TCR originated in a boy younger than two with a congenital heart defect. CDR3 DNA: TGTGCCAGCAGCTTGGAGAGGTACAATCAGCCCCAGCATTTT. Its translation: CASSLERYNQPQHF.